Presented here are 13 T cell receptor beta chains from one specimen sequenced in a study of T cells in Graves' hyperthyroidism and ophthalmopathy. The source material, RNA transcripts, was used to amplify TCR beta CDR3 regions. First-round RT-PCR targeting the TCR CDR3 was performed with the HTBI primer set. TCRdb ran MiXCR on the multiplex PCR reads and lists one entry per CDR3 protein. The repertoire holds 300,000 to 350,000 distinct CDR3 sequences, with roughly 15% as singletons. Material for sequencing was blood. The origin of the receptors is a man aged 30-40 years with Graves' hyperthyroidism.

This clonotype was recorded a few times. The chain employs TRBV12-3 or TRBV12-4 and TRBJ2-3; no firm D call. V was pared by 6 bases and J by 7 bases, with 8 bases between. CDR3 length: 11 residues. The CDR3 nucleotides read TGTGCCAGCAGCCTCCCGAATACGCAGTATTTT. This codes for CASSLPNTQYF.

In this sample, this clonotype turned up many times. The chain combines TRBV20-1 with TRBJ2-1; the match to TRBD2 covers 11 bases. J lost 10 bases, V lost 6 bases, and 5 bases had no gene match. This CDR3 region has 12 residues. Per germline, CDR1 DFQATT and CDR2 SNEGSKA (reference sequence). The CDR3 loop is CSAPGTSGEQFF. DNA of the CDR3: TGCAGTGCCCCCGGGACTAGCGGAGAGCAGTTCTTC.

The chain has TRBV4-1 and TRBJ2-1; 13 bases match TRBD2. CDR1 MGHRA and CDR2 YSYEKL come from the germline V gene. V was pared by 4 bases and J by 5 bases, with 8 bases of the junction left unmatched. The CDR3 runs to 17 residues. CDR3 sequence: CASSLLLLAGGNNEQFF. In nucleotides, the CDR3 is TGCGCCAGCAGCCTCCTTTTACTAGCGGGAGGGAACAATGAGCAGTTCTTC.

V gene TRBV20-1 combines with J gene TRBJ1-1; no clear D. V lost 6 bases, J lost 5 bases, and 22 bases lay in between. The length of the CDR3 is 15 residues. Germline assignment: CDR1 DFQATT and CDR2 SNEGSKA (reference sequence). CDR3 region: CSADQARTSDTEAFF. In nucleotides, the CDR3 is TGCAGTGCGGACCAAGCCAGGACTAGTGATACTGAAGCTTTCTTT.

The table lists this clonotype with a few counts. CDR3 coding DNA: TGTGCCAGCAGCTTAGGGGTCGGCCTGAACACTGAAGCTTTCTTT. As protein: CASSLGVGLNTEAFF. The rearrangement links TRBV7-9 to TRBJ1-1; no clear D. This CDR3 has 15 amino acids. Germline-derived CDR1 and CDR2 are SEHNR and FQNEAQ (reference sequence). With 1 base removed from V and 0 bases from J, the gap between germline ends came to 9 bases.

This clonotype came up many times. J is TRBJ2-7 and V is TRBV20-1, with 8 bases fitting TRBD2. Germline values: CDR1 DFQATT, CDR2 SNEGSKA (reference sequence). The V gene end was trimmed by 6 bases and the J gene end by 0 bases; junction bases not matched to a gene: 7. The CDR3 runs 14 residues. The CDR3 protein is CSAISGESSYEQYF. The DNA for the CDR3 is TGCAGTGCCATTAGCGGGGAAAGCTCCTACGAGCAGTACTTC.

The chain links TRBV20-1 to TRBJ1-5; D gene uncertain. CDR1 and CDR2 from the germline V gene are DFQATT and SNEGSKA (reference sequence). The CDR3 spans 15 residues. Trimming took 1 base from V and 6 from J, leaving 16 bases between them. The CDR3 nucleotides read TGCAGTGCTAGAGTCCCCGGAAGGGCCGCTCAGCCCCAGCATTTT. Translating gives CSARVPGRAAQPQHF.

This clonotype has at least ten counts. The chain has TRBV5-6 and TRBJ1-1, with no clear D. The CDR3 length is 16 residues. The V and J ends lost 1 base and 4 bases respectively, with 17 bases between them. Germline CDR1 reads SGHDT; CDR2 reads YYEEEE. In DNA form, the CDR3 reads TGTGCCAGCAGCTTGATACGAGCCAAGGGCGGCACTGAAGCTTTCTTT. Translated: CASSLIRAKGGTEAFF.

The chain carries TRBV20-1 and TRBJ1-6, with TRBD1 matching over 9 bases. The V segment lost 0 bases and the J segment 7 bases; nucleotides outside the gene matches: 10. CDR3 length: 17 amino acids. Germline V gene lookup returns CDR1 DFQATT and CDR2 SNEGSKA (reference sequence). The CDR3 sequence: CSAREDHWGQGNSPLHF. CDR3 coding DNA: TGCAGTGCTAGAGAGGACCATTGGGGACAGGGAAATTCACCCCTCCACTTT.

In its sample, this clonotype was seen many times. The J gene is TRBJ2-1, the V gene TRBV28; 7 bases are a match to TRBD1. This CDR3 contains 15 residues. After removal of 5 bases from V and 1 base from J, the junction contained 5 bases not matched to a gene. Germline CDR1 is MDHEN and CDR2 is SYDVKM. The CDR3 DNA sequence: TGTGCCAGCAGTGAGGGGGCGAAGTCCTACAATGAGCAGTTCTTC. Protein: CASSEGAKSYNEQFF.

This sequence joins TRBV27 and TRBJ1-4; 10 nucleotides agree with TRBD1. Germline V gene lookup returns CDR1 MNHEY and CDR2 SMNVEV (reference sequence). This CDR3 is 15 amino acids long. V shed 6 bases and J 6 bases; nucleotides not matched to a gene: 7. The CDR3 DNA follows: TGTGCCAGCAGACTGGACAGGGGGTCGGATGAAAAACTGTTTTTT. Protein product: CASRLDRGSDEKLFF.

This clonotype occurred many times. This chain uses TRBV3-1 with TRBJ2-5; unclear D gene. V shed 2 bases and J shed 5 bases, with 3 bases lying between them. CDR3 size: 11 residues. CDR1 and CDR2 (germline): LGHDT, YNNKEL (reference sequence). The CDR3 region is CASSQSETQYF. The CDR3 DNA is TGTGCCAGCAGCCAATCTGAGACCCAGTACTTC.

This chain connects TRBV14 to TRBJ1-5; no firm D call. The CDR3 covers 13 residues. In germline, CDR1 is SGHDN, CDR2 FVKESK. V lost 3 bases and J lost 4, with 7 bases in between. DNA of the CDR3: TGTGCCAGCAGCCAGACGCCGAATCAGCCCCAGCATTTT. Translating gives CASSQTPNQPQHF.